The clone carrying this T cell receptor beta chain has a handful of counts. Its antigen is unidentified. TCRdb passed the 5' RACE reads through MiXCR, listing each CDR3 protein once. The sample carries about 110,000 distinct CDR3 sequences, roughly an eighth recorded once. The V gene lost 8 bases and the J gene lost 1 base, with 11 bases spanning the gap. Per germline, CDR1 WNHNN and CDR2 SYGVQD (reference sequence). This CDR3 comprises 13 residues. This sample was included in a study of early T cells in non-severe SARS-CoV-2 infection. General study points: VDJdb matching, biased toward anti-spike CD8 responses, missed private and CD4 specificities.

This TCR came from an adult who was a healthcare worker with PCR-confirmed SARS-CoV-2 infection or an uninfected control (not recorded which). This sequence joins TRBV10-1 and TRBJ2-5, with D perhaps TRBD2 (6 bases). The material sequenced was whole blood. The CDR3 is CASGGTGQETQYF. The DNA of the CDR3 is TGCGCCAGCGGCGGGACGGGCCAAGAGACCCAGTACTTC.